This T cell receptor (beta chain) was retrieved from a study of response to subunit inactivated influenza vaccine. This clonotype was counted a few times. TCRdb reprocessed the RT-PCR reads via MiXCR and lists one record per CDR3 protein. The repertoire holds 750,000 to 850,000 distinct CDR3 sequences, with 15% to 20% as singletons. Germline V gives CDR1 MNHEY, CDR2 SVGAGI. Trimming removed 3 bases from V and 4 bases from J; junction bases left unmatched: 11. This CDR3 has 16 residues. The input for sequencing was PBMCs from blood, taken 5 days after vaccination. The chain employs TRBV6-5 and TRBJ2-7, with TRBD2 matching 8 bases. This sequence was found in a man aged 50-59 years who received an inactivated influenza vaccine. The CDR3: CASSYRSGSPVYEQYF. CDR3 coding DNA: TGTGCCAGCAGTTATCGGAGCGGGAGCCCGGTGTACGAGCAGTACTTC.